One and the same sample provided the 29 T cell receptor beta chains below, sequenced in a study of OX40 agonist ivuxolimab in advanced cancers. This table comes from immunoSEQ multiplex PCR, and its TCRdb copy is limited to in-frame clones, with some not included. The sample has some 77,000 clones; roughly 90% are singletons. Source: CD4+ or CD8+ T cells sorted from blood, taken in a trial of the OX40 agonist ivuxolimab. These receptors were taken from an adult with an advanced solid tumor such as melanoma, head and neck, liver or kidney cancer.

CDR3: CASSAPGGVMNTEAFF. The DNA for the CDR3 is TGTGCCAGCAGTGCCCCAGGGGGAGTTATGAACACTGAAGCTTTCTTT. The V gene is TRBV2, the J gene TRBJ1-1; 7 bases line up with TRBD1. The ends lost 4 bases at V and 0 bases at J; junction bases unmatched: 8. The CDR3 consists of 16 residues. Germline loops: CDR1 SNHLY, CDR2 FYNNEI.

This clone was observed once. This rearrangement joins TRBV11-2 to TRBJ2-7; D is undetermined. V was cut by 0 bases and J by 4 bases, with 1 base left in between. Germline CDR1 SGHAT, CDR2 FQNNGV. The CDR3 consists of 11 residues. As DNA, the CDR3 is TGTGCCAGCAGCTTAGAGTACGAGCAGTACTTC. Translating gives CASSLEYEQYF.

The chain has TRBV5-1 and TRBJ2-6, with D hard to call. The CDR3 has 13 amino acids. The germline gives CDR1 SGHRS, CDR2 YFSETQ. The V end lost 1 base, the J end lost 3 bases, and 2 bases lay between the germline ends. CDR3 amino acids: CASSLIGANVLTF. CDR3 nucleotide sequence: TGCGCCAGCAGCTTGATTGGGGCCAACGTCCTGACTTTC.

The CDR3 reads CASRYQRGYNEQFF. CDR3 coding DNA: TGCGCCAGCAGATATCAGCGGGGATACAATGAGCAGTTCTTC. The chain links TRBV4-3 to TRBJ2-1; 7 bases map to TRBD2. The V and J ends lost 6 bases and 4 bases, in that order; junction bases with no gene match: 6. The germline V gene has CDR1 LGHNA and CDR2 YSLEER. CDR3 length equals 14 residues.

The genes are TRBV5-4 and TRBJ2-2; unclear D gene. V lost 4 bases to trimming and J lost 8 bases, with 9 bases between them. The CDR3 totals 12 residues. In germline, CDR1 is SGHNT, CDR2 YYREEE (reference sequence). CDR3 in amino acids: CASSPDIGELFF. The DNA for the CDR3 is TGTGCCAGCAGCCCTGACATTGGGGAGCTGTTTTTT.

As for this clone: This may stem from a read error, because a much larger clone lies one nucleotide away. The same CDR3 can be traced to other DNA sequences in this sample. CDR3 coding DNA: TGCGCCAGCCGAACACCCGAAAGGGAGAACACTGAAGCTTTCTTT. This codes for CASRTPERENTEAFF. The rearrangement joins TRBV27 to TRBJ1-1; unclear D gene. Germline V gives CDR1 MNHEY, CDR2 SMNVEV (reference sequence). The CDR3 extends over 15 amino acids.

The chain uses TRBV21-1 and TRBJ2-3; no check of the table's D call, TRBD1, against the DNA was made. TRBV21-1 is a pseudogene locus. The CDR3 extends over 14 amino acids. The CDR3 sequence is CASRGTVMQDTQYF. In DNA, the CDR3 is TGTGCCAGCAGGGGTACAGTCATGCAAGATACGCAGTATTTT.

The chain employs TRBV7-7 and TRBJ1-3; D gene uncertain. Trimming pared 5 bases from V and 0 bases from J, leaving 8 bases between. Germline V lookup: CDR1 SSHAT, CDR2 FNYEAQ (reference sequence). This CDR3 region has 14 residues. CDR3 loop: CASSPSGSGNTIYF. For the CDR3, the DNA is TGTGCCAGCAGCCCCTCGGGCTCTGGAAACACCATATATTTT.

V and J are TRBV7-6 and TRBJ2-5, with a weak D call TRBD1 (5 bases). V lost 5 bases and J lost 9, with 16 bases in between. This CDR3 is built from 13 residues. Germline V gene sequence: CDR1 SGHVS, CDR2 FNYEAQ. In DNA, the CDR3 is TGTGCCAGCAGCGGCCAAGGGGTCCAGGCCCAGTACTTC. Amino acids: CASSGQGVQAQYF.

This chain joins TRBV6-5 and TRBJ2-7; D call uncertain. This CDR3 is built from 15 residues. In germline, CDR1 is MNHEY, CDR2 SVGAGI. V gave up 0 bases and J gave up 3 bases, with 12 bases separating them. The CDR3 sequence: CASSYSIRGDYEQYF. The CDR3 coding sequence is TGTGCCAGCAGTTACTCGATACGTGGGGACTACGAGCAGTACTTC.

This chain uses TRBV6-5 with TRBJ2-7; 7 bases agree with TRBD1. This CDR3 is 12 amino acids long. CDR1 is MNHEY and CDR2 is SVGAGI in the germline V gene. Unmatched junction bases numbered 2, after V lost 6 bases and J lost 3 bases. The CDR3 DNA is TGTGCCAGCAGCCGGGACAGCTACGAGCAGTACTTC. This translates into CASSRDSYEQYF.

This clone has more than one count but fewer than ten. The rearrangement uses TRBV28 and TRBJ1-5; D remains unclear. CDR3 length: 12 amino acids. CDR1 and CDR2 (germline): MDHEN, SYDVKM. V was clipped by 5 bases and J by 9 bases, with 11 bases between them. The DNA of the CDR3 is TGTGCCAGCAGTGGCTTGAGAGGGCCCCAGCATTTT. This encodes CASSGLRGPQHF.

The chain has TRBV30 and TRBJ2-1; TRBD1 agrees at 8 bases. Germline CDR1 and CDR2: GTSNPN and SVGIG (reference sequence). The J segment lost 0 bases and the V segment lost 1 base, leaving 2 bases of the junction unmatched. CDR3 length: 15 residues. CDR3 protein: CAWSEGTGSYNEQFF. The CDR3 nucleotides read TGTGCCTGGAGTGAGGGGACAGGCTCCTACAATGAGCAGTTCTTC.

The chain uses TRBV7-3 and TRBJ2-3, with no clear D. CDR1 SGHTA and CDR2 FQGTGA come from the germline V gene. The CDR3 length is 14 residues. V shed 2 bases and J shed 4 bases, with 10 bases lying between them. CDR3 bases: TGTGCCAGCAGCTTATGGGGTCCCCCAGATACGCAGTATTTT. Protein product: CASSLWGPPDTQYF.

The chain joins TRBV7-9 to TRBJ2-3; the match to TRBD2 covers 13 bases. The CDR3 runs 16 residues. Looked up from germline, CDR1 is SEHNR and CDR2 is FQNEAQ (reference sequence). The V gene end was trimmed by 5 bases and the J gene end by 5 bases; junction bases not matched to a gene: 7. CDR3 in DNA: TGTGCCAGCAGCCTACTAGCGGGGGGGCCGGAAGATACGCAGTATTTT. This codes for CASSLLAGGPEDTQYF.

This chain joins TRBV15 and TRBJ2-3, with 11 bases identical to TRBD2. V shed 5 bases, J shed 2 bases, and the junction held 6 bases outside the gene matches. Germline CDR1 LNHNV, CDR2 YYDKDF (reference sequence). This CDR3 has 16 residues. CDR3 amino acids: CATSELAGDTTDTQYF. CDR3 coding DNA: TGTGCCACCAGCGAACTAGCGGGGGACACCACAGATACGCAGTATTTT. The complete variable domain, with remaining parts taken from reference TRBV15 and TRBJ2-3, reads DAMVIQNPRYQVTQFGKPVTLSCSQTLNHNVMYWYQQKSSQAPKLLFHYYDKDFNNEADTPDNFQSRRPNTSFCFLDIRSPGLGDTAMYLCATSELAGDTTDTQYFGPGTRLTVL.

Only one count was recorded for this clone. The chain recombines TRBV2 with TRBJ2-7; possibly TRBD1 for D (6 bases). CDR3 size: 13 residues. Deletions cut 10 bases from V and 3 bases from J, with 16 bases between. The germline V gene has CDR1 SNHLY and CDR2 FYNNEI. CDR3 DNA: TGTGCCATTTCAGGGGACGCGTACTACGAGCAGTACTTC. Residues: CAISGDAYYEQYF.

This chain uses TRBV6-1 with TRBJ2-3; a possible D gene is TRBD1 (5 bases). The CDR3 sequence is 17 residues long. Germline V CDR1 and CDR2: MNHNS, SASEGT. The germline V and J ends were trimmed by 3 bases and 1 base, with 17 bases remaining between them. This chain's CDR3 is CASSEFIGAVGTDTQYF. As DNA, the CDR3 is TGTGCCAGCAGTGAGTTCATTGGGGCGGTTGGCACAGATACGCAGTATTTT.

The chain links TRBV9 to TRBJ2-3, with TRBD2 matching over 11 bases. This CDR3 is 15 amino acids long. Germline V gives CDR1 SGDLS, CDR2 YYNGEE. V trimming: 6 bases; J trimming: 4 bases; junction bases outside the gene matches: 7. CDR3 in amino acids: CASTLAGGGSDTQYF. CDR3 DNA: TGTGCCAGCACCCTAGCGGGGGGAGGGTCAGATACGCAGTATTTT. Full variable domain (outside the CDR3, taken from reference TRBV9 and TRBJ2-3): DSGVTQTPKHLITATGQRVTLRCSPRSGDLSVYWYQQSLDQGLQFLIQYYNGEERAKGNILERFSAQQFPDLHSELNLSSLELGDSALYFCASTLAGGGSDTQYFGPGTRLTVL.

The V and J genes are TRBV7-9 and TRBJ1-1; 9 bases are shared with TRBD1. The CDR3 is made up of 16 amino acids. Germline V CDR1 and CDR2: SEHNR, FQNEAQ (reference sequence). After removal of 3 bases from V and 2 bases from J, the junction contained 7 bases not matched to a gene. DNA of the CDR3: TGTGCCAGCAGCTTTGAACAGGGGGCAGTTAACACTGAAGCTTTCTTT. Encoded protein: CASSFEQGAVNTEAFF. The complete variable domain, with remaining parts taken from reference TRBV7-9 and TRBJ1-1, reads DTGVSQNPRHKITKRGQNVTFRCDPISEHNRLYWYRQTLGQGPEFLTYFQNEAQLEKSRLLSDRFSAERPKGSFSTLEIQRTEQGDSAMYLCASSFEQGAVNTEAFFGQGTRLTVV.

This chain joins TRBV7-9 and TRBJ2-7; D may correspond to TRBD1 or TRBD2 (5 bases each). Germline V CDR1 and CDR2: SEHNR, FQNEAQ (reference sequence). V shed 5 bases and J shed 1 base, with 12 bases lying between them. This CDR3 is built from 14 residues. The CDR3 reads CASSPGPRSYEQYF. CDR3 coding DNA: TGTGCCAGCAGCCCGGGACCGCGGTCCTACGAGCAGTACTTC.

Remarks on this clone: One junction end does not reproduce the germline sequence, and a read error may be involved. J is TRBJ2-7 and V is TRBV7-9; D is undetermined. CDR1 and CDR2 from the germline V gene are SEHNR and FQNEAQ (reference sequence). The CDR3 sequence is 14 residues long. The CDR3 sequence: CAGSLGGQRYEQYF. DNA for the CDR3: TGTGCCGGCAGCTTAGGCGGCCAGCGATACGAGCAGTACTTC.

The V gene is TRBV27, the J gene TRBJ1-2, with a weak D call TRBD1 (5 bases). V lost 4 bases and J lost 1, with 7 bases in between. The CDR3 sequence is 13 residues long. The germline CDR1 and CDR2 sequences are MNHEY and SMNVEV (reference sequence). This CDR3 reads CASSWGFNYGYTF. CDR3 DNA sequence: TGTGCCAGCAGTTGGGGGTTTAACTATGGCTACACCTTC.

This clone showed up just once. This sequence joins TRBV2 and TRBJ2-5, with TRBD2 matching over 7 bases. CDR3 size: 12 residues. The germline gives CDR1 SNHLY, CDR2 FYNNEI. V shed 8 bases, J shed 4 bases, and the junction held 4 bases outside the gene matches. CDR3 sequence: CASLTGGETQYF. CDR3 DNA sequence: TGTGCCAGCTTAACGGGGGGAGAGACCCAGTACTTC.

This chain connects TRBV19 to TRBJ2-5, with TRBD1 matching over 8 bases. Germline V gene sequence: CDR1 LNHDA, CDR2 SQIVND (reference sequence). This CDR3 contains 15 residues. V shed 2 bases and J 2 bases; nucleotides not matched to a gene: 4. CDR3 sequence: CASSILQGAQETQYF. Here the CDR3 DNA reads TGTGCCAGTAGTATACTCCAGGGGGCTCAAGAGACCCAGTACTTC.

About this clone: This same CDR3 is encoded by further DNA sequences in the sample. The chain joins TRBV6-6 to TRBJ2-3, with D uncertain. This CDR3 has 14 amino acids. The V end lost 5 bases, the J end lost 0 bases, and 9 bases lay between the germline ends. CDR1 is MNHNY and CDR2 is SVGAGI in the germline V gene (reference sequence). The CDR3 region is CASSPDTSTDTQYF. The CDR3 DNA sequence: TGTGCCAGCAGTCCCGACACTAGCACAGATACGCAGTATTTT.

This clone was picked up a small number of times. This rearrangement joins TRBV4-1 to TRBJ2-7; the D call may be TRBD1 or TRBD2 (5 bases each). Trimming left V 1 base short and J 2 bases short, with 9 bases between. CDR3 size: 14 residues. Germline CDR1 is MGHRA and CDR2 is YSYEKL. CDR3 nucleotides: TGCGCCAGCAGCCAAGGTGAGGGACCCTACGAGCAGTACTTC. Its translation: CASSQGEGPYEQYF.

The chain combines TRBV14 with TRBJ1-1; 10 nucleotides line up with TRBD1. This CDR3 contains 20 residues. In germline, CDR1 is SGHDN, CDR2 FVKESK. J was trimmed by 0 bases and V by 0 bases; bases with no gene match: 13. The CDR3 region is CASSQDRPGQGVYMNTEAFF. As DNA, the CDR3 is TGTGCCAGCAGCCAAGATAGACCCGGACAGGGGGTCTACATGAACACTGAAGCTTTCTTT.

The table lists this clone with a count of one. Distinct nucleotide sequences in the sample also encode this CDR3. The V and J genes are TRBV5-1 and TRBJ1-1, with a tentative D call TRBD1 (5 bases). Germline V CDR1 and CDR2: SGHRS, YFSETQ. Trimming removed 0 bases from V and 0 bases from J, with 6 bases in between. The CDR3 extends over 14 amino acids. This chain's CDR3 is CASSLAGMNTEAFF. CDR3 nucleotide sequence: TGCGCCAGCAGCTTGGCAGGGATGAACACTGAAGCTTTCTTT.